Listed below are T cell receptor beta chains from one sample, sequenced in a study of T cells in Graves' hyperthyroidism and ophthalmopathy. TCRdb fed the multiplex PCR reads into MiXCR, producing one record per CDR3 protein. The sample includes 500,000 to 550,000 distinct CDR3 sequences, about 20% seen only once; the top ten take approximately 26%. Sequencing was carried out using blood. Receptors were obtained from a man younger than 35 with Graves' hyperthyroidism. The CDR3 runs from the conserved cysteine through the conserved F or W. The order of the fields is CDR3 protein, CDR3 DNA, clone size, D gene, V gene, J gene. A D gene is named only where the DNA matches it firmly. A row's size may be missing; if present it is once, few, many or a size class.

CDR3aa: CASSVGNLVETQYF
CDR3nt: TGCGCCAGCAGCGTAGGAAATTTAGTGGAGACCCAGTACTTC
abundance: many
d_gene: -
v_gene: TRBV5-1
j_gene: TRBJ2-5

CDR3aa: CASRPGQGEDGYTF
CDR3nt: TGTGCCAGCAGACCGGGACAGGGTGAGGATGGCTACACCTTC
abundance: many
d_gene: TRBD1
v_gene: TRBV28
j_gene: TRBJ1-2

CDR3aa: CASRVGQLETQYF
CDR3nt: TGTGCCAGCCGGGTCGGGCAGTTGGAGACCCAGTACTTC
abundance: many
d_gene: -
v_gene: TRBV6-5
j_gene: TRBJ2-5

CDR3aa: CAISETGSHEQYF
CDR3nt: TGTGCCATCAGTGAGACAGGTTCCCACGAGCAGTACTTC
abundance: many
d_gene: -
v_gene: TRBV10-3
j_gene: TRBJ2-7

CDR3aa: CASSYAWGAYGYTF
CDR3nt: TGTGCCAGCAGTTACGCCTGGGGGGCCTATGGCTACACCTTC
abundance: many
d_gene: -
v_gene: TRBV6-6
j_gene: TRBJ1-2

CDR3aa: CASSPYGLGGNTEAFF
CDR3nt: TGCGCCAGCAGCCCCTATGGACTCGGAGGGAACACTGAAGCTTTCTTT
abundance: many
d_gene: -
v_gene: TRBV5-1
j_gene: TRBJ1-1

CDR3aa: CAWRRGGGLMGTQYF
CDR3nt: TGTGCCTGGAGGAGAGGCGGGGGGCTAATGGGGACCCAGTACTTC
abundance: many
d_gene: TRBD2
v_gene: TRBV30
j_gene: TRBJ2-5

CDR3aa: CSAGREGNQPQHF
CDR3nt: TGCAGTGCAGGCAGGGAGGGCAATCAGCCCCAGCATTTT
abundance: many
d_gene: -
v_gene: TRBV20-1
j_gene: TRBJ1-5

CDR3aa: CASSFNTEAFF
CDR3nt: TGTGCCAGCAGTTTCAACACTGAAGCTTTCTTT
abundance: many
d_gene: -
v_gene: TRBV28
j_gene: TRBJ1-1

CDR3aa: CASRGDLSGNTIYF
CDR3nt: TGTGCCAGCAGAGGGGACCTCTCTGGAAACACCATATATTTT
abundance: many
d_gene: -
v_gene: TRBV12-3/TRBV12-4
j_gene: TRBJ1-3

CDR3aa: CASSERGKMNTEAFF
CDR3nt: TGTGCCAGCAGTGAAAGAGGTAAGATGAACACTGAAGCTTTCTTT
abundance: many
d_gene: -
v_gene: TRBV6-1
j_gene: TRBJ1-1

CDR3aa: CATSASGGVSRGSQYF
CDR3nt: TGTGCCACCAGTGCCAGCGGGGGAGTCTCGAGGGGGTCCCAGTACTTC
abundance: many
d_gene: TRBD2
v_gene: TRBV24-1
j_gene: TRBJ2-5

CDR3aa: CASTTRADNYGYTF
CDR3nt: TGTGCCAGCACCACACGGGCAGATAACTATGGCTACACCTTC
abundance: many
d_gene: -
v_gene: TRBV12-3/TRBV12-4
j_gene: TRBJ1-2

CDR3aa: CASSLGGNSYEQYF
CDR3nt: TGTGCCAGCAGTTTAGGTGGGAACTCCTACGAGCAGTACTTC
abundance: many
d_gene: -
v_gene: TRBV28
j_gene: TRBJ2-7

CDR3aa: CASSSEIMNTEAFF
CDR3nt: TGTGCCAGCAGTTCGGAGATTATGAACACTGAAGCTTTCTTT
abundance: many
d_gene: -
v_gene: TRBV28
j_gene: TRBJ1-1

CDR3aa: CASSLGTSNQPQHF
CDR3nt: TGCGCCAGCAGCCTCGGAACGAGTAATCAGCCCCAGCATTTT
abundance: many
d_gene: -
v_gene: TRBV4-1
j_gene: TRBJ1-5

CDR3aa: CASRHNRDERETQYF
CDR3nt: TGTGCCAGCAGGCACAACCGGGACGAGCGGGAGACCCAGTACTTC
abundance: -
d_gene: -
v_gene: TRBV11-2
j_gene: TRBJ2-5

CDR3aa: CASSLAPDKSSYNSPLHF
CDR3nt: TGTGCCAGCAGTTTAGCCCCGGACAAGAGCTCCTATAATTCACCCCTCCACTTT
abundance: many
d_gene: -
v_gene: TRBV12-3/TRBV12-4
j_gene: TRBJ1-6

CDR3aa: CASNRDRGSEAFF
CDR3nt: TGCGCCAGTAATCGGGACAGGGGATCTGAAGCTTTCTTT
abundance: many
d_gene: TRBD1
v_gene: TRBV5-1
j_gene: TRBJ1-1

CDR3aa: CASSYSSTTGDETQYF
CDR3nt: TGTGCCAGCAGTTACTCCTCCACGACAGGGGATGAGACCCAGTACTTC
abundance: few
d_gene: TRBD1
v_gene: TRBV6-5
j_gene: TRBJ2-5